This T cell receptor (beta chain) was captured by sequencing in a study of blood T cell repertoires in COVID-19. Study context: Spain, Italy and the United States supplied samples that represented acute and convalescent COVID-19. In each case, the material was cDNA or gDNA derived from T cells, B-cell-depleted T cells, or PBMCs.

Some clones are missing from TCRdb's copy, which holds only in-frame ones; the method was immunoSEQ multiplex PCR. This sample yields some 66,000 clones, of which roughly 82% are seen a single time; just over 6.5% belongs to the top ten. V shed 6 bases and J shed 3 bases, with 21 bases lying between them. Germline CDR1 and CDR2: MNHEY and SVGEGT. CDR3 length equals 16 residues. This TCR derives from a man aged 60-69 years with acute or convalescent COVID-19. This sequence joins TRBV6-2 or TRBV6-3 and TRBJ2-7; tentative D call: TRBD1 (6 bases). The sequenced sample consisted of peripheral blood. The CDR3: CASSHLYGKQGYEQYV. CDR3 nucleotides: TGTGCCAGCAGCCACCTCTACGGAAAACAGGGCTACGAGCAGTACGTC.